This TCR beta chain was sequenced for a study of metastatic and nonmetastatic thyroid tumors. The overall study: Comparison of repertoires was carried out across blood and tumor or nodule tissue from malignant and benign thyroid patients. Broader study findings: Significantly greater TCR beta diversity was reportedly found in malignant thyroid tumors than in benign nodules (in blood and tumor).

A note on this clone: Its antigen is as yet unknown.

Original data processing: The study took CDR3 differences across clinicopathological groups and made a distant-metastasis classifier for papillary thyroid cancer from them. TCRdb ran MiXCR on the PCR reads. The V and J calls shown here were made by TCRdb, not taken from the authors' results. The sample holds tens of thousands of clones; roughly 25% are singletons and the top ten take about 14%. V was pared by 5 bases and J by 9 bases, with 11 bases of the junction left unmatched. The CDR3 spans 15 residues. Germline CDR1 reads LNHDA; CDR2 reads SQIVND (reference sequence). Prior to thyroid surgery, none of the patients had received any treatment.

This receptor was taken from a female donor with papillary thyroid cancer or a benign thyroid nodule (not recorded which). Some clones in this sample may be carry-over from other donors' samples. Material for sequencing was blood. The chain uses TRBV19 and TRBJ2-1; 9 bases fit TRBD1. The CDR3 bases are TGTGCCAGTAGTCCCCCCGGCGGACAGGGGAGTGAGCAGTTCTTC. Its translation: CASSPPGGQGSEQFF.